This TCR beta chain is from a study of T cell responses to AZD1222 COVID-19 vaccine. Study-wide results and limits: Baseline testing showed seropositivity in only a handful of AZD1222 recipients.

Profiling relied on immunoSEQ multiplex PCR, and the TCRdb table lists in-frame clones only, not all of them. Among around 120,000 clones listed, around 89% were seen once. Worth noting for this clone: Its antigen remains unknown.

The CDR3 is made up of 16 amino acids. V was shortened by 0 bases and J by 3 bases, with 14 bases between the two germline ends. The germline V gene has CDR1 LGHDT and CDR2 YNNKEL (reference sequence). The starting material was peripheral blood, obtained on day 0 of MenACWY control vaccination. The rearrangement links TRBV3-1 (or the pseudogene TRBV3-2) to TRBJ1-2; D gene ambiguous. This receptor was obtained from an adult in good health. CDR3: CASSQESRRRDYGYTF. DNA for the CDR3: TGTGCCAGCAGCCAAGAGTCACGGCGGAGAGACTATGGCTACACCTTC.